What follows are 16 T cell receptor beta chains derived from one specimen sequenced in a study of cytomegalovirus exposure and HLA in healthy donors. Both 60 Vbeta primers and 13 Jbeta primers went into the PCR. TCRdb's table, derived via immunoSEQ multiplex PCR, lists solely in-frame clones and lacks some. Here the sample spans 120,000 or so clones, approximately 71% being singletons. The sequenced sample consisted of PBMCs. The receptors here all came from a woman in her forties or fifties in good health and CMV-seronegative.

This rearrangement joins TRBV9 to TRBJ2-5; TRBD2 agrees at 7 bases. The end of the DNA is better explained by TRBJ2-7, so the J call may be wrong. The CDR3 extends over 15 amino acids. Germline CDR1 SGDLS, CDR2 YYNGEE. CDR3 loop: CASSVVPSGRSEQYF. In nucleotides, the CDR3 is TGTGCCAGCAGCGTAGTACCTAGCGGCCGTTCCGAGCAGTACTTC.

This chain uses TRBV7-2 with TRBJ1-2; 7 positions agree with TRBD1. CDR1 is SGHTA and CDR2 is FQGNSA in the germline V gene. V was pared by 1 base and J by 6 bases, with 5 bases of the junction left unmatched. CDR3 length equals 14 residues. The CDR3 region has the DNA TGTGCCAGCAGCTTAGGCAGGGGGGTGGATGGCTACACCTTC. Translated, it gives CASSLGRGVDGYTF. Full variable domain (missing parts from reference TRBV7-2 and TRBJ1-2): GAGVSQSPSNKVTEKGKDVELRCDPISGHTALYWYRQSLGQGLEFLIYFQGNSAPDKSGLPSDRFSAERTGGSVSTLTIQRTQQEDSAVYLCASSLGRGVDGYTFGSGTRLTVV.

The V gene is TRBV5-6, the J gene TRBJ2-7; the D gene is possibly TRBD2 (6 bases). The CDR3 runs 14 residues. The V gene's germline CDR1 is SGHDT and CDR2 YYEEEE. Trimming cost V 1 base and J 1 base, with 9 bases left between them. CDR3 sequence reads: CASSLTGSSYEQYF. The CDR3 region has the DNA TGTGCCAGCAGCTTGACCGGGAGTTCCTACGAGCAGTACTTC.

The CDR3 sequence is CASRLQGSGNTIYF. As DNA, the CDR3 is TGTGCCAGCAGGTTACAGGGCTCTGGAAACACCATATATTTT. This chain connects TRBV28 to TRBJ1-3; possibly TRBD1 for D (6 bases). The CDR3 runs to 14 residues. The V gene lost 6 bases and the J gene lost 0 bases, with 9 bases spanning the gap. CDR1 MDHEN and CDR2 SYDVKM come from the germline V gene. Full variable domain (missing parts from reference TRBV28 and TRBJ1-3): DVKVTQSSRYLVKRTGEKVFLECVQDMDHENMFWYRQDPGLGLRLIYFSYDVKMKEKGDIPEGYSVSREKKERFSLILESASTNQTSMYLCASRLQGSGNTIYFGEGSWLTVV.

Concerning this clone: A far larger clone is one nucleotide away, so this likely arose from a read error. CDR3: CASSQDPARGLGEQYF. The CDR3 DNA is TGTGCCAGCAGCCAAGATCCGGCAAGGGGTCTTGGGGAGCAGTACTTC. V and J are TRBV4-2 and TRBJ2-7, with D possibly TRBD1 on 5 matching bases. Germline assignment: CDR1 LGHNA and CDR2 YNFKEQ. Trimming took 0 bases from V and 7 from J, leaving 19 bases between them. The CDR3 is 16 residues long.

This chain joins TRBV2 and TRBJ2-3; D may be TRBD1 (6 bases). The germline V gene encodes CDR1 SNHLY and CDR2 FYNNEI. With 5 bases removed from V and 0 bases from J, the gap between germline ends came to 27 bases. The CDR3 runs 20 residues. This chain's CDR3 is CASSTPFLMGGTPSTDTQYF. CDR3 in DNA: TGTGCCAGCAGTACCCCCTTCCTGATGGGTGGGACACCTAGCACAGATACGCAGTATTTT.

J is TRBJ1-2 and V is TRBV9, with 8 nucleotides matching TRBD1. This CDR3 comprises 16 residues. J was trimmed by 2 bases and V by 0 bases; bases with no gene match: 6. Germline assignment: CDR1 SGDLS and CDR2 YYNGEE. The CDR3 protein is CASSVGDRLGNYGYTF. In nucleotides, the CDR3 is TGTGCCAGCAGCGTAGGGGACAGGCTCGGCAACTATGGCTACACCTTC. Together with reference TRBV9 and TRBJ1-2, the CDR3 gives the full variable domain: DSGVTQTPKHLITATGQRVTLRCSPRSGDLSVYWYQQSLDQGLQFLIQYYNGEERAKGNILERFSAQQFPDLHSELNLSSLELGDSALYFCASSVGDRLGNYGYTFGSGTRLTVV.

The chain combines TRBV19 with TRBJ2-3, with D possibly matching TRBD1 (5 bases). There are 12 residues in the CDR3. V lost 8 bases, J lost 0 bases, and 6 bases lay in between. Germline-derived CDR1 and CDR2 are LNHDA and SQIVND (reference sequence). CDR3 nucleotides: TGTGCCAGTCGACAGAGCACAGATACGCAGTATTTT. It encodes CASRQSTDTQYF.

The chain carries TRBV18 and TRBJ2-5; 16 bases align to TRBD2. The CDR3 has 18 amino acids. From germline, CDR1 is KGHSH and CDR2 LQKENI. The trim removed 3 bases at V and 3 bases at J, leaving 7 bases unmatched. CDR3 in amino acids: CASSPQPGLAGGKETQYF. The CDR3 DNA is TGTGCCAGCTCACCGCAACCGGGACTAGCGGGAGGGAAAGAGACCCAGTACTTC.

This clone occurred a few times. The chain is built from TRBV7-7 and TRBJ2-5, with TRBD2 identical over 10 bases. J gave up 2 bases and V 1 base, and 7 bases lay outside the gene matches. Germline V CDR1 and CDR2: SSHAT, FNYEAQ (reference sequence). This CDR3 contains 17 residues. CDR3 amino acids: CASSLGLAGIGQETQYF. The DNA of the CDR3 is TGTGCCAGCAGCTTAGGACTAGCGGGTATTGGACAAGAGACCCAGTACTTC. The entire variable domain, with the rest obtained from reference TRBV7-7 and TRBJ2-5, is as follows: GAGVSQSPRYKVTKRGQDVTLRCDPISSHATLYWYQQALGQGPEFLTYFNYEAQPDKSGLPSDRFSAERPEGSISTLTIQRTEQRDSAMYRCASSLGLAGIGQETQYFGPGTRLLVL.

This sequence joins TRBV7-8 and TRBJ2-2; maybe TRBD2 (6 bases). V was clipped by 1 base and J by 1 base, with 10 bases between them. The CDR3 sequence is 16 residues long. Per the germline V gene, CDR1 is SGHVS and CDR2 is FQNEAQ. For the CDR3, the DNA is TGTGCCAGCAGCTTAGGAGGCGGGGAGAACACCGGGGAGCTGTTTTTT. Translating it yields CASSLGGGENTGELFF. The variable domain in full, completed from reference TRBV7-8 and TRBJ2-2, reads GAGVSQSPRYKVAKRGQDVALRCDPISGHVSLFWYQQALGQGPEFLTYFQNEAQLDKSGLPSDRFFAERPEGSVSTLKIQRTQQEDSAVYLCASSLGGGENTGELFFGEGSRLTVL.

The chain links TRBV9 to TRBJ2-3, with TRBD2 matching over 9 bases. The CDR3 length is 16 residues. Germline V lookup: CDR1 SGDLS, CDR2 YYNGEE. V was pared by 4 bases and J by 1 base, with 7 bases of the junction left unmatched. CDR3 region: CASSTGTSYRTDTQYF. DNA of the CDR3: TGTGCCAGCAGCACTGGGACTAGCTATCGCACAGATACGCAGTATTTT. Full variable domain (missing parts from reference TRBV9 and TRBJ2-3): DSGVTQTPKHLITATGQRVTLRCSPRSGDLSVYWYQQSLDQGLQFLIQYYNGEERAKGNILERFSAQQFPDLHSELNLSSLELGDSALYFCASSTGTSYRTDTQYFGPGTRLTVL.

V is TRBV12-5 and J is TRBJ2-1, with D maybe TRBD1 (6 bases). Trimming took off 4 bases at V and 8 bases at J, with 39 bases between the two ends. CDR3 length: 22 amino acids. Germline-derived CDR1 and CDR2 are LGHNT and FRNRAP. CDR3 bases: TGTGCTAGTGGTTGGGAATTGGACGGGGACCTGGTGGACAGCCAGGAGGAGGATGAGCAGTTCTTC. Its translation is CASGWELDGDLVDSQEEDEQFF.

This clone turned up a few times. The chain uses TRBV15 and TRBJ1-5; 10 nucleotides match TRBD1. The V gene's germline CDR1 is LNHNV and CDR2 YYDKDF (reference sequence). The CDR3 is 15 amino acids. V lost 4 bases, J lost 5 bases, and 5 bases stayed unmatched. The CDR3, as DNA: TGTGCCACCAGCACGGGGACAGGGGTTTATCAGCCCCAGCATTTT. Protein product: CATSTGTGVYQPQHF.

The CDR3 region is CASSSVLGAYEQYF. The CDR3 DNA sequence: TGTGCCAGCAGCTCCGTCTTGGGAGCGTACGAGCAGTACTTC. The chain recombines TRBV7-9 with TRBJ2-7, with a possible D match to TRBD2 (5 bases). Germline assignment: CDR1 SEHNR and CDR2 FQNEAQ (reference sequence). V shed 4 bases and J shed 4 bases, with 14 bases lying between them. This CDR3 spans 14 amino acids.

This chain uses TRBV11-3 with TRBJ1-1; D remains unclear. CDR3 length: 12 amino acids. V was trimmed by 2 bases and J by 6 bases, leaving 7 bases between them. Germline V gene lookup returns CDR1 SGHNT and CDR2 YENEEA. The CDR3 DNA is TGTGCCAGCAGCTTACGGGATTCTGAAGCTTTCTTT. As protein: CASSLRDSEAFF.